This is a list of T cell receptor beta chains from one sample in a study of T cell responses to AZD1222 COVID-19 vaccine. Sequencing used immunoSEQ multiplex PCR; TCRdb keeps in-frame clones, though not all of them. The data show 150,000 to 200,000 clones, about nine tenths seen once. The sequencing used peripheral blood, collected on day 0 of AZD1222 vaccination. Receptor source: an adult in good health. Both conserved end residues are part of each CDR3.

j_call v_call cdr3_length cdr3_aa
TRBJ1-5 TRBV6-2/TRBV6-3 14 CASSRPFNNQPQHF
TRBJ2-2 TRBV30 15 CAWSELAPNTGELFF
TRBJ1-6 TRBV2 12 CASSAYNSPLHF
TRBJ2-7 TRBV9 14 CASSPAGSLYEQYF
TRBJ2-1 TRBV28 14 CASKAFNEYNEQFF
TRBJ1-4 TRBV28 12 CASSLGHEKLFF
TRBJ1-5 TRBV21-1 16 CASSHPQGVGNQPQHF
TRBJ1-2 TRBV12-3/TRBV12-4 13 CASSLDLQYGYTF
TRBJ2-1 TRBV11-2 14 CASSLSPPYNEQFF
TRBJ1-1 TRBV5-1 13 CASSFREDTEAFF
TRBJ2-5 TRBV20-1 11 CSAQQGETQYF
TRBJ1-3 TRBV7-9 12 CASTHRSDTIYF
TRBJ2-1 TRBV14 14 CASSQWTGYNEQFF
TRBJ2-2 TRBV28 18 CASSATKREVNRTGELFF
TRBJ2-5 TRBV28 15 CASSLVGPVGETQYF
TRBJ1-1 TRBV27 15 CASSPPRDINTEAFF
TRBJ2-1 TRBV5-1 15 CASSLPRDSYNEQFF
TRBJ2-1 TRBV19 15 CASSKDRASLNEQFF
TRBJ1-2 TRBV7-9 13 CASSLAGGNGYTF
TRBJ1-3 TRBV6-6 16 CASSYSVGSSGNTIYF
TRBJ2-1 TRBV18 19 CASSRRGVAQTGSYNEQFF
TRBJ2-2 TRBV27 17 CASRSGAGGPRTGELFF
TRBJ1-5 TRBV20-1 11 CSAPVGQPQHF
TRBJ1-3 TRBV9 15 CASSGSTGSGNTIYF
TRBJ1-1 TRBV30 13 CAWSPNKRTEAFF
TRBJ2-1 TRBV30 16 CAWSGRQRTPYNEQFF
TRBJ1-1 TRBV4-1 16 CASHRQLGADNTEAFF
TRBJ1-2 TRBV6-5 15 CASSPSTGVLNGYTF
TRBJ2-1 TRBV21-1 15 CASSKLWSSYNEQFF
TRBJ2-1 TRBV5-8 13 CASSYAQGIRQFF
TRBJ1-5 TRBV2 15 CASSRDRGDNQPQHF
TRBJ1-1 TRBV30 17 CAWSNTGGGQTRTEAFF
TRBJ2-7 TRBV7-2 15 CASSQPGQRVGEQYF
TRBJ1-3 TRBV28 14 CASSSQGSGNTIYF
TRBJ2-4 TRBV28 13 CASSFRGGNIQYF
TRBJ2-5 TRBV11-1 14 CASSLAGQEQTQYF
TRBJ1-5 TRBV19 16 CASSIARGQGGQPQHF
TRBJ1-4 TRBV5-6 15 CASSLGEPTNEKLFF
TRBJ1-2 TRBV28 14 CASSFGQGTGGYTF
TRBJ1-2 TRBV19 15 CASSIKGSRDYGYTF
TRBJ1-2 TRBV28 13 CASSPGGLYGYTF
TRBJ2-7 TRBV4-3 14 CASSQDTSRDEQYF
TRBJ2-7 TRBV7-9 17 CASSLDGPDRGIYEQYF
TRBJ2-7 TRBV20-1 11 CSGGRVDEQYF
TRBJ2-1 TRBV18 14 CASSRVEAGNEQFF
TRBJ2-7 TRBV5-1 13 CASSATGGYEQYF